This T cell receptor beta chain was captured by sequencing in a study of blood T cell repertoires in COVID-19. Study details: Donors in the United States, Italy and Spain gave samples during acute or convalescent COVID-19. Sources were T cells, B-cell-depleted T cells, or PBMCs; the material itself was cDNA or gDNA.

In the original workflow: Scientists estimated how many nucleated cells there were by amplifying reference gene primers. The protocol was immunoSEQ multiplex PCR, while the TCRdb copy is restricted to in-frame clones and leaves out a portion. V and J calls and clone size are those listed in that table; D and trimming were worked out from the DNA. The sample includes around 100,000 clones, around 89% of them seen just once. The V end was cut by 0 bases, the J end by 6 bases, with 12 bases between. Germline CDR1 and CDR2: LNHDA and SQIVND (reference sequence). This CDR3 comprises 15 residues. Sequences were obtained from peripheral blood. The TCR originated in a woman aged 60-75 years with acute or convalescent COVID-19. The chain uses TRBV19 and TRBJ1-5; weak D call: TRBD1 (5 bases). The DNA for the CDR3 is TGTGCCAGTAGTATAGAGGGGGGAGTGGGTCAGCCCCAGCATTTT. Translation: CASSIEGGVGQPQHF.